This entry lists 27 T cell receptor beta chains sequenced from one sample in a study of CD8+ T cells in alopecia areata. Extraction of RNA preceded its reverse transcription into cDNA, which served as the sequencing template. Produced via immunoSEQ multiplex PCR; TCRdb's table is partial and in-frame only. The sample has 150,000 to 200,000 clones; over 50% are singletons. Source: CD4+ T cells sorted from blood, taken at week 0. The source is a human donor with alopecia areata.

The rearrangement uses TRBV4-1 and TRBJ2-3, with 9 bases aligning to TRBD2. V was pared by 2 bases and J by 14 bases, with 8 bases of the junction left unmatched. This CDR3 has 13 amino acids. Germline loops: CDR1 MGHRA, CDR2 YSYEKL. CDR3 coding DNA: TGCGCCAGCAGCCAATCCGGACTAGCGCCTTCGTATTTT. Protein product: CASSQSGLAPSYF.

The V and J genes are TRBV11-2 and TRBJ1-4; D is undetermined. CDR1 SGHAT and CDR2 FQNNGV come from the germline V gene. Trimming removed 2 bases from V and 8 bases from J, with 15 bases in between. CDR3 length: 15 amino acids. CDR3 nucleotides: TGTGCCAGCAGCTTATTGGGTCGGGAATTGGAAAAACTGTTTTTT. Its protein product is CASSLLGRELEKLFF.

In its sample, this clone was seen a few times. V and J are TRBV5-5 and TRBJ1-6; 7 nucleotides align to TRBD1. The V gene's germline CDR1 is SGHKS and CDR2 YYEKEE (reference sequence). This CDR3 region has 14 residues. J gave up 10 bases and V 5 bases, and 9 bases lay outside the gene matches. The CDR3 spells CASSSRGEWSPLHF. The CDR3 nucleotides read TGTGCCAGCAGTTCCAGGGGGGAGTGGTCACCCCTCCACTTT.

The chain combines TRBV28 with TRBJ2-6; no reliable D call. CDR1 and CDR2 from the germline V gene are MDHEN and SYDVKM. V was clipped by 5 bases and J by 0 bases, with 5 bases between them. This CDR3 contains 14 residues. This chain's CDR3 is CASSLSSGANVLTF. The CDR3 DNA is TGTGCCAGCAGTCTCTCCTCTGGGGCCAACGTCCTGACTTTC.

The V and J genes are TRBV29-1 and TRBJ2-2, with TRBD1 identical over 7 bases. CDR1 and CDR2 (germline): SQVTM, ANQGSEA. Trimming removed 7 bases from V and 4 bases from J; junction bases left unmatched: 6. The CDR3 covers 13 residues. CDR3 in DNA: TGCAGCGGTAAGGGGGCTCGCACCGGGGAGCTGTTTTTT. Its protein product is CSGKGARTGELFF.

The rearrangement links TRBV5-1 to TRBJ2-7; D tentatively reads TRBD1 or TRBD2 (5 bases each). The CDR3 has 13 residues. Between the trimmed V and J ends, which lost 4 bases and 3 bases, there was a span of 11 bases. Germline loops: CDR1 SGHRS, CDR2 YFSETQ. CDR3 DNA sequence: TGCGCCAGCAGCGGGGGTACCGGCTACGAGCAGTACTTC. Translating gives CASSGGTGYEQYF.

This clone was found many times. The chain has TRBV19 and TRBJ1-3; D unclear. The CDR3 contains 14 residues. The V and J ends lost 7 bases and 0 bases respectively, with 10 bases between them. The germline V gene has CDR1 LNHDA and CDR2 SQIVND (reference sequence). Written as DNA, the CDR3 is TGTGCCAGTACAATCGGCCTCTCTGGAAACACCATATATTTT. It yields the protein CASTIGLSGNTIYF. Full variable domain (missing parts from reference TRBV19 and TRBJ1-3): DGGITQSPKYLFRKEGQNVTLSCEQNLNHDAMYWYRQDPGQGLRLIYYSQIVNDFQKGDIAEGYSVSREKKESFPLTVTSAQKNPTAFYLCASTIGLSGNTIYFGEGSWLTVV.

The chain carries TRBV5-4 and TRBJ1-2; D is uncertain. This CDR3 has 12 residues. CDR1 and CDR2 from the germline V gene are SGHNT and YYREEE (reference sequence). V was shortened by 3 bases and J by 4 bases, with 7 bases between the two germline ends. The chain's CDR3 is CASSYSLYGYTF. The CDR3 nucleotides are TGTGCCAGCAGCTACAGTCTCTATGGCTACACCTTC.

The chain is built from TRBV19 and TRBJ2-7, with TRBD1 matching over 7 bases. The J segment lost 4 bases and the V segment lost 6 bases, leaving 12 bases of the junction unmatched. Germline lookup yields CDR1 LNHDA and CDR2 SQIVND (reference sequence). This CDR3 spans 15 amino acids. Here the CDR3 DNA reads TGTGCCAGTAGGTCGACGACAGGGCCCCTTTACGAGCAGTACTTC. It encodes CASRSTTGPLYEQYF.

The chain recombines TRBV30 with TRBJ1-3; no reliable D call. The V gene lost 5 bases and the J gene lost 0 bases, with 14 bases spanning the gap. Germline V lookup: CDR1 GTSNPN, CDR2 SVGIG (reference sequence). The CDR3 has 15 amino acids. In nucleotides, the CDR3 is TGTGCCTGGGCGACCGGAGGGCACTCTGGAAACACCATATATTTT. Encoded protein: CAWATGGHSGNTIYF.

This clone was seen a few times. CDR3 nucleotides: TGCAGCGTTGAGGAGGGGCCAAAAGGGGGCTACACCTTC. Protein sequence: CSVEEGPKGGYTF. The chain uses TRBV29-1 and TRBJ1-2, with D maybe TRBD1 (5 bases). The CDR3 totals 13 residues. V lost 3 bases, J lost 8 bases, and 16 bases lay in between. The germline CDR1 and CDR2 sequences are SQVTM and ANQGSEA.

The rearrangement uses TRBV30 and TRBJ1-1, with D possibly being TRBD1 (6 bases). The germline V and J ends were trimmed by 0 bases and 7 bases, with 12 bases remaining between them. From germline, CDR1 is GTSNPN and CDR2 SVGIG (reference sequence). The CDR3 has 13 amino acids. CDR3 sequence (DNA): TGTGCCTGGAGTGTTGGACAGCCCAGTGAAGCTTTCTTT. Protein sequence: CAWSVGQPSEAFF.

The V gene is TRBV30, the J gene TRBJ1-2, with TRBD1 as a possible D gene (5 bases). Trimming removed 2 bases from V and 3 bases from J, with 7 bases in between. The germline gives CDR1 GTSNPN, CDR2 SVGIG (reference sequence). The CDR3 length is 12 residues. CDR3: CAWSPRDYGYTF. In nucleotides, the CDR3 is TGTGCCTGGAGTCCCAGGGACTATGGCTACACCTTC.

This clone has at least ten counts. In nucleotides, the CDR3 is TGTGCCAGCAGGGAGGGACAGTTCTCCTATGGCTACACCTTC. This encodes CASREGQFSYGYTF. The chain couples TRBV11-2 to TRBJ1-2; 7 bases match TRBD1. V lost 6 bases, J lost 4 bases, and 8 bases stayed unmatched. This CDR3 has 14 amino acids. From germline, CDR1 is SGHAT and CDR2 FQNNGV.

The J gene is TRBJ2-5, the V gene TRBV30, with 9 bases identical to TRBD2. The CDR3 consists of 14 residues. Germline V gives CDR1 GTSNPN, CDR2 SVGIG (reference sequence). Trimming at V came to 4 bases and at J to 4 bases, leaving 7 bases not matched to a gene. CDR3 coding DNA: TGTGCCTGGAAACAAGGAGCGGGGGGAGAGACCCAGTACTTC. The encoded protein is CAWKQGAGGETQYF.

The chain is built from TRBV6-5 and TRBJ2-1; TRBD1 is a possible D gene (6 bases). Germline V gives CDR1 MNHEY, CDR2 SVGAGI. Trimming shortened V by 2 bases and J by 7 bases, and 15 bases separated the two germline ends. The CDR3 contains 15 residues. The CDR3 reads CASSYGFLGANEQFF. The CDR3 DNA sequence: TGTGCCAGCAGTTACGGCTTCTTGGGGGCGAATGAGCAGTTCTTC.

J is TRBJ2-1 and V is TRBV6-1; TRBD1 matches 9 bases. From germline, CDR1 is MNHNS and CDR2 SASEGT. After removal of 6 bases from V and 5 bases from J, the junction contained 8 bases not matched to a gene. This CDR3 comprises 15 residues. CDR3 coding DNA: TGTGCCAGCAGAATGGACAGGGGAGGGAACAATGAGCAGTTCTTC. It is translated as CASRMDRGGNNEQFF.

This chain joins TRBV13 and TRBJ1-1; unclear D gene. The CDR3 contains 13 residues. V dropped 0 bases and J dropped 5 bases, with 7 bases sitting between them. Germline V lookup: CDR1 PRHDT, CDR2 FYEKMQ (reference sequence). CDR3 protein: CASSLGEGTEAFF. DNA of the CDR3: TGTGCCAGCAGCTTAGGGGAAGGGACTGAAGCTTTCTTT.

The chain is built from TRBV30 and TRBJ1-1; TRBD1 matches 8 bases. The CDR3 consists of 13 residues. J lost 4 bases, V lost 3 bases, and 4 bases had no gene match. From germline, CDR1 is GTSNPN and CDR2 SVGIG (reference sequence). The CDR3 sequence is CAWSRQGSTEAFF. CDR3 nucleotides: TGTGCCTGGAGCCGACAGGGGAGCACTGAAGCTTTCTTT.

This sequence joins TRBV29-1 and TRBJ2-2, with TRBD1 as a possible D gene (6 bases). Trimming took off 5 bases at V and 2 bases at J, with 15 bases between the two ends. Per the germline V gene, CDR1 is SQVTM and CDR2 is ANQGSEA. CDR3 length: 15 amino acids. CDR3 sequence: CSVYQGIKNTGELFF. CDR3 nucleotides: TGCAGCGTTTATCAGGGGATAAAAAACACCGGGGAGCTGTTTTTT.

The chain uses TRBV27 and TRBJ1-4; unclear D gene. The germline V gene has CDR1 MNHEY and CDR2 SMNVEV (reference sequence). The length of the CDR3 is 14 residues. Trimming stripped 2 bases from V and 10 bases from J, with 14 bases between. The CDR3 DNA is TGTGCCAGCAGTTTAGAAGGTTTAATAGGAAAACTGTTTTTT. Its translation: CASSLEGLIGKLFF. Filled out from reference TRBV27 and TRBJ1-4, the complete variable domain reads EAQVTQNPRYLITVTGKKLTVTCSQNMNHEYMSWYRQDPGLGLRQIYYSMNVEVTDKGDVPEGYKVSRKEKRNFPLILESPSPNQTSLYFCASSLEGLIGKLFFGSGTQLSVL.

V gene TRBV29-1 combines with J gene TRBJ2-5, with D perhaps TRBD2 (5 bases). V lost 3 bases and J 4 bases, leaving 9 bases between the germline ends. The germline V gene encodes CDR1 SQVTM and CDR2 ANQGSEA. There are 12 residues in the CDR3. As DNA, the CDR3 is TGCAGCGTTGATGAGGGATCAGAGACCCAGTACTTC. Its translation: CSVDEGSETQYF.

The CDR3, as DNA: TGTGCCAGCAGAATGGGACAGGATAACTATGGCTACACCTTC. It codes for CASRMGQDNYGYTF. This chain uses TRBV6-1 with TRBJ1-2; 8 nucleotides match TRBD1. CDR3 length: 14 residues. With 6 bases clipped from V and 1 base from J, the junction kept 4 bases outside the gene matches. The V gene's germline CDR1 is MNHNS and CDR2 SASEGT.

This clone was counted a single time. This chain links TRBV5-1 with TRBJ1-1; possibly TRBD1 for D (5 bases). This CDR3 region has 15 residues. Germline CDR1 and CDR2: SGHRS and YFSETQ. V lost 4 bases and J 5 bases, leaving 18 bases between the germline ends. The chain's CDR3 is CASSTRYDSWTEAFF. CDR3 sequence (DNA): TGCGCCAGCAGCACCCGATACGACAGTTGGACTGAAGCTTTCTTT. The variable domain in full, with the rest retrieved from reference TRBV5-1 and TRBJ1-1, is KAGVTQTPRYLIKTRGQQVTLSCSPISGHRSVSWYQQTPGQGLQFLFEYFSETQRNKGNFPGRFSGRQFSNSRSEMNVSTLELGDSALYLCASSTRYDSWTEAFFGQGTRLTVV.

The chain joins TRBV29-1 to TRBJ2-1, with 9 positions matching TRBD2. The CDR3 runs to 16 residues. CDR1 is SQVTM, CDR2 ANQGSEA, per germline. J gave up 6 bases and V 2 bases, and 11 bases lay outside the gene matches. This chain's CDR3 is CSVERARGGASNEQFF. The CDR3, as DNA: TGCAGCGTTGAAAGGGCGCGGGGGGGCGCGTCCAATGAGCAGTTCTTC.

This clone was counted once. J is TRBJ2-5 and V is TRBV6-5; 10 bases align to TRBD2. Trimming at V came to 7 bases and at J to 2 bases, leaving 1 base not matched to a gene. This CDR3 is 13 amino acids long. Per the germline V gene, CDR1 is MNHEY and CDR2 is SVGAGI. Here the CDR3 reads CASNSGGQETQYF. CDR3 nucleotides: TGTGCCAGCAATAGCGGGGGGCAAGAGACCCAGTACTTC.

This chain joins TRBV23-1 and TRBJ2-5; D might be TRBD2 (7 bases). TRBV23-1 belongs to the ORF category, with a function that is uncertain. V lost 0 bases and J lost 2, with 16 bases in between. The CDR3 is made up of 17 amino acids. CDR3 in DNA: TGCGCCAGCAGTCAATCGATTCGGGGGGCTCGGCAAGAGACCCAGTACTTC. It codes for CASSQSIRGARQETQYF.